The 31 T cell receptor beta chains given below trace back to one sample, sequenced in a study of naive and memory T cell subsets. Four PCR rounds used nested alpha and beta constant region primers plus the SP2 primer. TCRdb used MiXCR to reprocess the 5' RACE reads, holding one entry per CDR3 protein. The table shows tens of thousands of distinct CDR3 sequences, with around 8% occurring only once. TCR cDNA received a 3' ligated oligonucleotide that carried a UMI. The receptors shown here come from a female donor in good health.

This clonotype came up many times. This chain joins TRBV7-9 and TRBJ1-6, with TRBD1 as a possible D gene (5 bases). The CDR3 spans 14 residues. Germline assignment: CDR1 SEHNR and CDR2 FQNEAQ (reference sequence). V was trimmed by 5 bases and J by 10 bases, leaving 15 bases between them. The CDR3 DNA reads as TGTGCCAGCAGCCCAGTGCAGGGTCCCTCACCCCTCCACTTT. Residues: CASSPVQGPSPLHF.

The V call is TRBV12-3 or TRBV12-4, the J call TRBJ2-1; 9 nucleotides agree with TRBD1. The J segment lost 9 bases and the V segment lost 5 bases, leaving 5 bases of the junction unmatched. The CDR3 consists of 13 residues. The CDR3: CASSRQQGAEQFF. CDR3 in DNA: TGTGCCAGCAGTAGACAACAGGGGGCTGAGCAGTTCTTC.

This clonotype was seen a handful of times. This chain uses TRBV28 with TRBJ2-4, with D unresolved. The ends were cut back, 2 bases at V and 7 bases at J, with 9 bases in the middle. Germline V gene data show CDR1 as MDHEN and CDR2 as SYDVKM. This CDR3 is 13 amino acids long. CDR3 bases: TGTGCCAGCAGTTTAGCAGTTCAGAACATTCAGTACTTC. Translation gives CASSLAVQNIQYF.

The chain recombines TRBV28 with TRBJ1-3; 10 bases line up with TRBD1. This CDR3 has 17 residues. The ends lost 3 bases at V and 4 bases at J; junction bases unmatched: 9. CDR1 MDHEN and CDR2 SYDVKM come from the germline V gene. CDR3 coding DNA: TGTGCCAGCAGTTTTCCCGGGACAGGGGTAACAGGAAACACCATATATTTT. As protein: CASSFPGTGVTGNTIYF.

J is TRBJ1-1 and V is TRBV25-1, with D tentatively TRBD1 (6 bases). Germline-derived CDR1 and CDR2 are MGHDK and SYGVNS. The CDR3 spans 15 residues. Trimming pared 3 bases from V and 4 bases from J, leaving 15 bases between. The CDR3 DNA reads TGTGCCAGCAGTGATCTGACGGGGGGCGGCACTGAAGCTTTCTTT. Protein product: CASSDLTGGGTEAFF.

CDR3 DNA sequence: TGTGCCACCGGCCAGGGACAGTTGGATGAAAAACTGTTTTTT. This codes for CATGQGQLDEKLFF. The chain is built from TRBV12-3 or TRBV12-4 and TRBJ1-4, with 7 positions matching TRBD1. The CDR3 runs to 14 residues. Trimming removed 10 bases from V and 6 bases from J; junction bases left unmatched: 11.

This chain links TRBV5-4 with TRBJ2-5, with unresolved D. CDR3 length equals 13 residues. CDR1 is SGHNT and CDR2 is YYREEE in the germline V gene (reference sequence). Trimming took off 3 bases at V and 3 bases at J, with 9 bases between the two ends. The DNA for the CDR3 is TGTGCCAGCAGCTGGACCCAGAAAGAGACCCAGTACTTC. Its translation: CASSWTQKETQYF.

The chain is built from TRBV6-2 or TRBV6-3 and TRBJ1-1; TRBD1 might be the D (5 bases). Germline CDR1 and CDR2: MNHEY and SVGEGT. This CDR3 contains 11 residues. V shed 7 bases and J shed 7 bases, with 10 bases lying between them. The CDR3 DNA sequence: TGTGCCAGCACCCAGGGCCATGAAGCTTTCTTT. This codes for CASTQGHEAFF.

Many counts were recorded for this clonotype. The V and J genes are TRBV23-1 and TRBJ2-7, with 8 bases identical to TRBD1. TRBV23-1 is assigned to the ORF class and has an uncertain function. V lost 3 bases and J lost 0; bases outside the gene matches: 10. This CDR3 spans 17 amino acids. Here the CDR3 reads CASSHPRPGQDSYEQYF. The CDR3 DNA reads as TGCGCCAGCAGTCATCCGAGGCCGGGACAGGACTCCTACGAGCAGTACTTC.

The table lists this clonotype with a few counts. V is TRBV19 and J is TRBJ2-7, with 8 nucleotides matching TRBD1. The CDR3 is made up of 13 amino acids. In germline, CDR1 is LNHDA, CDR2 SQIVND (reference sequence). After removal of 5 bases from V and 3 bases from J, the junction contained 3 bases not matched to a gene. CDR3 residues: CASSSGQVYEQYF. The DNA of the CDR3 is TGTGCCAGTAGTTCGGGACAGGTCTACGAGCAGTACTTC.

The chain combines TRBV18 with TRBJ2-3; 7 nucleotides agree with TRBD1. The CDR3 totals 16 residues. With 6 bases clipped from V and 1 base from J, the junction kept 10 bases outside the gene matches. The germline gives CDR1 KGHSH, CDR2 LQKENI. CDR3 bases: TGTGCCAGCTCCTCTCCGACAGGGAGTGGCACAGATACGCAGTATTTT. Amino acid sequence: CASSSPTGSGTDTQYF.

By sample fraction, this clonotype is medium-sized. The gene calls are TRBV4-3 and TRBJ1-6; D gene uncertain. Germline CDR1 is LGHNA and CDR2 is YSLEER. The CDR3 runs to 14 residues. The V end lost 3 bases, the J end lost 7 bases, and 10 bases lay between the germline ends. The CDR3 nucleotides read TGCGCCAGCAGCCATTCGACCGGAAATTCACCCCTCCACTTT. Its translation is CASSHSTGNSPLHF.

This clonotype was seen ten or more times. This chain links TRBV19 with TRBJ1-6, with D perhaps TRBD1 (5 bases). The germline V gene encodes CDR1 LNHDA and CDR2 SQIVND (reference sequence). Trimming removed 4 bases at V and 8 bases at J, with 21 bases between. This CDR3 contains 17 residues. The CDR3 bases are TGTGCCAGTAGTAAAAGATGGGACCCAGAAGGGGATTCACCCCTCCACTTT. This translates into CASSKRWDPEGDSPLHF.

This clonotype was observed many times. The chain employs TRBV3-1 and TRBJ1-5; D is unclear. Trimming took off 0 bases at V and 4 bases at J, with 4 bases between the two ends. The CDR3 is 13 amino acids. Germline V CDR1 and CDR2: LGHDT, YNNKEL (reference sequence). CDR3 residues: CASSQDRNQPQHF. CDR3 sequence (DNA): TGTGCCAGCAGCCAAGATCGGAATCAGCCCCAGCATTTT.

The sample holds a few counts of this clonotype. The chain uses TRBV2 and TRBJ2-3; 8 bases are a match to TRBD1. In germline, CDR1 is SNHLY, CDR2 FYNNEI. The CDR3 is made up of 14 amino acids. Germline trimming cut 10 bases from V and 6 bases from J; bases unmatched to any gene: 12. The CDR3 reads CAISKQGVRDTQYF. Here the CDR3 DNA reads TGTGCCATCTCAAAACAGGGGGTGCGCGATACGCAGTATTTT.

This clonotype was seen a few times. V is TRBV12-3 or TRBV12-4 and J is TRBJ1-2, with D possibly TRBD1 on 5 matching bases. V dropped 6 bases and J dropped 4 bases, with 15 bases sitting between them. There are 14 residues in the CDR3. CDR3: CASRSTQGVYGYTF. DNA of the CDR3: TGTGCCAGCAGAAGTACCCAGGGAGTCTATGGCTACACCTTC.

The chain couples TRBV20-1 to TRBJ2-3; tentative D call: TRBD1 (6 bases). Trimming removed 6 bases at V and 4 bases at J, with 14 bases between. The CDR3 is 13 amino acids. Germline V lookup: CDR1 DFQATT, CDR2 SNEGSKA (reference sequence). The CDR3 DNA is TGCAGTGCCCCTGGGCAGGGGTCAGATACGCAGTATTTT. It translates to CSAPGQGSDTQYF.

The table lists this clonotype with many counts. The chain has TRBV28 and TRBJ2-5, with D unresolved. In germline, CDR1 is MDHEN, CDR2 SYDVKM. This CDR3 region has 12 residues. Trimming pared 5 bases from V and 4 bases from J, leaving 8 bases between. CDR3 DNA sequence: TGTGCCAGCAGTCCCTTTTCAGAGACCCAGTACTTC. This encodes CASSPFSETQYF. The full variable domain, with the rest looked up from reference TRBV28 and TRBJ2-5, is DVKVTQSSRYLVKRTGEKVFLECVQDMDHENMFWYRQDPGLGLRLIYFSYDVKMKEKGDIPEGYSVSREKKERFSLILESASTNQTSMYLCASSPFSETQYFGPGTRLLVL.

The table lists this clonotype with many counts. The chain has TRBV6-6 and TRBJ1-5; 7 bases align to TRBD1. The CDR3 extends over 14 amino acids. Trimming removed 7 bases from V and 3 bases from J; junction bases left unmatched: 6. The V gene's germline CDR1 is MNHNY and CDR2 SVGAGI (reference sequence). CDR3 bases: TGTGCCAGCAACCCGGGACAGTACAATCAGCCCCAGCATTTT. Translating gives CASNPGQYNQPQHF.

There are a few counts of this clonotype. The chain links TRBV4-3 to TRBJ1-5; D is unresolved. Germline V lookup: CDR1 LGHNA, CDR2 YSLEER. V lost 0 bases and J 4 bases, leaving 10 bases between the germline ends. CDR3 size: 15 residues. CDR3: CASSQDLRCNQPQHF. The CDR3 coding sequence is TGCGCCAGCAGCCAAGATCTGAGGTGTAATCAGCCCCAGCATTTT.

In its sample, this clonotype was seen many times. V gene TRBV6-2 or TRBV6-3 combines with J gene TRBJ2-1; no clear D. The CDR3 length is 11 residues. V dropped 4 bases and J dropped 6 bases, with 4 bases sitting between them. Per germline, CDR1 MNHEY and CDR2 SVGEGT. DNA of the CDR3: TGTGCCAGCAGTTCGGGCAATGAGCAGTTCTTC. Encoded protein: CASSSGNEQFF.

This clonotype showed up many times. The chain is built from TRBV4-3 and TRBJ1-5, with no clear D. The ends were cut back, 4 bases at V and 4 bases at J, with 14 bases in the middle. The germline V gene has CDR1 LGHNA and CDR2 YSLEER. The CDR3 spans 15 residues. The CDR3 DNA is TGCGCCAGCAGCCGGTACAAGACGGGGAATCAGCCCCAGCATTTT. This encodes CASSRYKTGNQPQHF.

This clonotype has more than one count but fewer than ten. The J gene is TRBJ1-6, the V gene TRBV14; D is ambiguous. CDR3 length: 16 amino acids. With 0 bases removed from V and 0 bases from J, the gap between germline ends came to 6 bases. Germline V lookup: CDR1 SGHDN, CDR2 FVKESK. The CDR3 sequence: CASSQEPSSYNSPLHF. The CDR3 DNA reads as TGTGCCAGCAGCCAAGAGCCGAGCTCCTATAATTCACCCCTCCACTTT.

The V gene is TRBV7-2, the J gene TRBJ1-6; D unclear. V shed 4 bases and J shed 7 bases, with 8 bases lying between them. Germline CDR1 is SGHTA and CDR2 is FQGNSA. CDR3 size: 13 residues. The CDR3 DNA sequence: TGTGCCAGCAGCTCAATCCGGAATTCACCCCTCCACTTT. Its protein is CASSSIRNSPLHF.

This clonotype was recorded a few times. The chain uses TRBV20-1 and TRBJ2-1; possibly TRBD1 or TRBD2 for D (6 bases each). CDR1 and CDR2 (germline): DFQATT, SNEGSKA (reference sequence). There are 12 residues in the CDR3. Trimming left V 4 bases short and J 12 bases short, with 16 bases between. The CDR3 region is CSAIRGQEGQFF. The CDR3, as DNA: TGCAGTGCTATTCGGGGGCAAGAGGGGCAGTTCTTC.

This clonotype was found many times. The V call is TRBV6-2 or TRBV6-3, the J call TRBJ2-3, with 8 bases identical to TRBD1. Germline CDR1 is MNHEY and CDR2 is SVGEGT. The CDR3 sequence is 15 residues long. V lost 5 bases and J lost 0; bases outside the gene matches: 4. CDR3 amino acids: CASSNPGGSTDTQYF. The CDR3 DNA is TGTGCCAGCAGTAACCCAGGGGGCAGCACAGATACGCAGTATTTT.

This clonotype was detected many times. V and J are TRBV20-1 and TRBJ2-1, with 9 bases identical to TRBD2. The CDR3 length is 14 residues. Germline-derived CDR1 and CDR2 are DFQATT and SNEGSKA (reference sequence). The CDR3 protein is CSAPRGGGYNEQFF. The CDR3 DNA sequence: TGCAGCGCTCCTCGCGGGGGGGGGTACAATGAGCAGTTCTTC.

Remarks on this clonotype: Its ends do not fully match the called genes, so a read error is possible. The CDR3 loop is CASSPRVSGRSDTQCF. The CDR3 DNA reads TGTGCCAGCAGCCCACGGGTTAGCGGGAGGTCAGATACGCAGTGTTTT. The rearrangement joins TRBV28 to TRBJ2-3; 10 bases align to TRBD2. CDR1 and CDR2 from the germline V gene are MDHEN and SYDVKM. This CDR3 comprises 16 residues.

The chain employs TRBV20-1 and TRBJ2-1; 7 nucleotides align to TRBD2. Germline V CDR1 and CDR2: DFQATT, SNEGSKA (reference sequence). V was pared by 1 base and J by 4 bases, with 4 bases of the junction left unmatched. CDR3 length: 14 residues. CDR3 sequence reads: CSARAGGNYNEQFF. DNA of the CDR3: TGCAGTGCTAGAGCGGGGGGTAATTACAATGAGCAGTTCTTC.

CDR3: CASAGWLANQETQYF. The CDR3, as DNA: TGTGCCAGCGCCGGTTGGTTAGCAAACCAAGAGACCCAGTACTTC. The chain couples TRBV28 to TRBJ2-5; the D is unclear. CDR3 length: 15 amino acids. CDR1 MDHEN and CDR2 SYDVKM come from the germline V gene. V shed 8 bases and J shed 0 bases, with 16 bases lying between them. Looking up the rest from reference TRBV28 and TRBJ2-5 gives the full variable domain: DVKVTQSSRYLVKRTGEKVFLECVQDMDHENMFWYRQDPGLGLRLIYFSYDVKMKEKGDIPEGYSVSREKKERFSLILESASTNQTSMYLCASAGWLANQETQYFGPGTRLLVL.

This clonotype was observed a few times. This chain uses TRBV20-1 with TRBJ1-2, with 7 bases fitting TRBD1. The CDR3 contains 13 residues. V lost 4 bases, J lost 2 bases, and 4 bases stayed unmatched. Germline CDR1 reads DFQATT; CDR2 reads SNEGSKA (reference sequence). The CDR3, as DNA: TGCAGTGCTATAGAGGACAGGAACTATGGCTACACCTTC. It yields the protein CSAIEDRNYGYTF.